The 20 T cell receptor beta chains listed next were all sequenced from one sample in a study of blood T cell repertoires in COVID-19. The table came from immunoSEQ multiplex PCR; TCRdb's copy has only in-frame clones and leaves some out. The profile shows about 200,000 clones, almost 85% of them singletons. Sequenced sample: peripheral blood. Receptor source: a human donor with acute or convalescent COVID-19. The donor label of this sample is uncertain.

V is TRBV3-1 (or the pseudogene TRBV3-2) and J is TRBJ1-5, with 7 bases identical to TRBD1. The CDR3 runs to 13 residues. The germline CDR1 and CDR2 sequences are LGHDT and YNNKEL (reference sequence). V trimming: 5 bases; J trimming: 4 bases; junction bases outside the gene matches: 2. The CDR3 reads CASSETGNQPQHF. The CDR3 DNA is TGTGCCAGCAGCGAGACAGGGAATCAGCCCCAGCATTTT.

This clone was observed a single time. The chain combines TRBV4-2 with TRBJ2-5; D possibly corresponds to TRBD1 (6 bases). Per the germline V gene, CDR1 is LGHNA and CDR2 is YNFKEQ. CDR3 length: 16 residues. The V end lost 0 bases, the J end lost 6 bases, and 17 bases lay between the germline ends. CDR3 nucleotides: TGTGCCAGCAGCCAAGAGGGCGAGGGGACAAAACAGACCCAGTACTTC. Translated, it gives CASSQEGEGTKQTQYF.

The chain is built from TRBV6-4 and TRBJ2-3; the D gene is possibly TRBD1 (6 bases). This CDR3 has 15 amino acids. With 0 bases removed from V and 3 bases from J, the gap between germline ends came to 10 bases. Germline CDR1 MRHNA, CDR2 SNTAGT. CDR3 loop: CASSDSIRGTDTQYF. The CDR3 coding sequence is TGTGCCAGCAGTGACTCGATCAGGGGAACAGATACGCAGTATTTT.

This sequence joins TRBV30 and TRBJ2-7; tentatively, D is TRBD1 (6 bases). The CDR3 spans 12 residues. Per the germline V gene, CDR1 is GTSNPN and CDR2 is SVGIG (reference sequence). V was clipped by 4 bases and J by 2 bases, with 9 bases between them. This chain's CDR3 is CAWITGPYEQYF. DNA of the CDR3: TGTGCCTGGATTACAGGGCCCTACGAGCAGTACTTC.

The chain has TRBV7-2 and TRBJ1-5; D is unclear. V lost 2 bases and J 7 bases, leaving 9 bases between the germline ends. Per germline, CDR1 SGHTA and CDR2 FQGNSA. The CDR3 sequence is 13 residues long. CDR3 region: CASSLNPRQPQHF. CDR3 bases: TGTGCCAGCAGCTTAAATCCGCGCCAGCCCCAGCATTTT.

This chain uses TRBV5-1 with TRBJ2-5; D possibly corresponds to TRBD1 (5 bases). From germline, CDR1 is SGHRS and CDR2 YFSETQ. V lost 0 bases, J lost 6 bases, and 12 bases lay in between. The CDR3 totals 14 residues. The DNA for the CDR3 is TGCGCCAGCAGCTTGGGTCAGGGTTGGAAGACCCAGTACTTC. It encodes CASSLGQGWKTQYF.

This clone was observed a few times. V and J are TRBV11-1 and TRBJ1-5; no clear D. Germline lookup yields CDR1 SGHAT and CDR2 FQDESV (reference sequence). The CDR3 loop spans 13 amino acids. V lost 2 bases, J lost 4 bases, and 6 bases lay in between. CDR3 coding DNA: TGTGCCAGCAGCTTACGTCAGAATCAGCCCCAGCATTTT. Translated: CASSLRQNQPQHF.

J is TRBJ2-1 and V is TRBV13; 10 bases map to TRBD2. In germline, CDR1 is PRHDT, CDR2 FYEKMQ (reference sequence). This CDR3 region has 15 residues. V trimming: 3 bases; J trimming: 8 bases; junction bases outside the gene matches: 7. CDR3 amino acids: CASSFTGTSVYEQFF. The DNA for the CDR3 is TGTGCCAGCAGCTTTACCGGGACTAGCGTCTATGAGCAGTTCTTC.

The chain uses TRBV24-1 and TRBJ2-1; 12 nucleotides agree with TRBD2. With V trimmed by 5 bases and J by 7 bases, 11 bases remained unmatched. The germline V gene has CDR1 KGHDR and CDR2 SFDVKD. The CDR3 runs 17 residues. CDR3 coding DNA: TGTGCCACCAGTGCCGCAGACACTAGCGGGAGGTGGAATGAGCAGTTCTTC. Amino acid sequence: CATSAADTSGRWNEQFF.

The CDR3 is CASSDLAYTRYNEQFF. For the CDR3, the DNA is TGTGCCAGCAGTGACCTAGCCTACACGAGGTACAATGAGCAGTTCTTC. The chain uses TRBV2 and TRBJ2-1; D possibly corresponds to TRBD2 (5 bases). Germline CDR1 and CDR2: SNHLY and FYNNEI. V shed 3 bases and J shed 4 bases, with 16 bases lying between them. The CDR3 loop spans 16 amino acids.

This clone was counted only a few times. The J gene is TRBJ1-1, the V gene TRBV4-2; D perhaps matches TRBD1 (6 bases). The CDR3 length is 15 residues. Trimming took 4 bases from V and 1 from J, leaving 13 bases between them. CDR1 and CDR2 (germline): LGHNA, YNFKEQ. CDR3 region: CASSRGEGQNTEAFF. DNA for the CDR3: TGTGCCAGCAGCCGGGGAGAGGGACAGAACACTGAAGCTTTCTTT.

This sequence joins TRBV2 and TRBJ1-4; 8 nucleotides align to TRBD1. Germline V CDR1 and CDR2: SNHLY, FYNNEI. The ends lost 0 bases at V and 7 bases at J; junction bases unmatched: 10. This CDR3 has 17 amino acids. DNA for the CDR3: TGTGCCAGCAGTGAAGCGGGGCCGACAGGGGAGGGTGAAAAACTGTTTTTT. Protein: CASSEAGPTGEGEKLFF.

The CDR3 reads CASSQDMASPTTNEKLFF. The CDR3 DNA reads TGTGCCAGCAGCCAAGATATGGCTAGTCCTACAACTAATGAAAAACTGTTTTTT. The chain uses TRBV4-2 and TRBJ1-4; D remains ambiguous. The CDR3 consists of 18 residues. V lost 0 bases, J lost 0 bases, and 14 bases lay in between. The germline CDR1 and CDR2 sequences are LGHNA and YNFKEQ.

The J gene is TRBJ2-7, the V gene TRBV10-1; TRBD2 is a possible D gene (5 bases). The CDR3 length is 14 residues. The V end lost 0 bases, the J end lost 3 bases, and 9 bases lay between the germline ends. Germline CDR1 WNHNN, CDR2 SYGVQD (reference sequence). The CDR3 region is CASSESRGRYEQYF. Written as DNA, the CDR3 is TGCGCCAGCAGTGAGTCCAGAGGGCGCTACGAGCAGTACTTC.

The chain carries TRBV27 and TRBJ2-5, with a tentative D call TRBD1 (5 bases). The CDR3 is made up of 15 amino acids. Trimming stripped 1 base from V and 6 bases from J, with 15 bases between. Germline V lookup: CDR1 MNHEY, CDR2 SMNVEV (reference sequence). CDR3 in amino acids: CASSLLGQGSKTQYF. CDR3 bases: TGTGCCAGCAGTTTATTAGGTCAGGGTAGCAAGACCCAGTACTTC.

This chain links TRBV9 with TRBJ2-1, with TRBD2 identical over 8 bases. The CDR3 covers 16 residues. V was pared by 5 bases and J by 8 bases, with 15 bases of the junction left unmatched. Germline CDR1 reads SGDLS; CDR2 reads YYNGEE. The CDR3 spells CASSYPPSGSKDEQFF. The CDR3 nucleotides are TGTGCCAGCAGTTACCCCCCGAGCGGGAGTAAGGATGAGCAGTTCTTC.

This chain links TRBV14 with TRBJ1-6, with D perhaps TRBD1 (5 bases). Trimming took 0 bases from V and 15 from J, leaving 15 bases between them. The germline gives CDR1 SGHDN, CDR2 FVKESK. This CDR3 spans 14 amino acids. CDR3 residues: CASSQDLRQGLLHF. CDR3 DNA sequence: TGTGCCAGCAGCCAAGATCTTCGGCAGGGCCTCCTCCACTTT. The whole variable domain, remainder taken from reference TRBV14 and TRBJ1-6, is EAGVTQFPSHSVIEKGQTVTLRCDPISGHDNLYWYRRVMGKEIKFLLHFVKESKQDESGMPNNRFLAERTGGTYSTLKVQPAELEDSGVYFCASSQDLRQGLLHFGNGTRLTVT.

CDR3 loop: CASRPGLATTGELFF. In nucleotides, the CDR3 is TGTGCCAGCAGACCGGGACTAGCGACAACCGGGGAGCTGTTTTTT. This chain joins TRBV7-6 and TRBJ2-2; TRBD2 aligns across 10 bases. The trim removed 6 bases at V and 5 bases at J, leaving 6 bases unmatched. Germline V gives CDR1 SGHVS, CDR2 FNYEAQ. The CDR3 has 15 amino acids.

This chain links TRBV9 with TRBJ2-5; 8 bases are a match to TRBD2. The CDR3 runs 16 residues. Trimming took 4 bases from V and 0 from J; bases not matched to a gene: 8. Germline V CDR1 and CDR2: SGDLS, YYNGEE. The chain's CDR3 is CASSISGRRNQETQYF. The CDR3 DNA is TGTGCCAGCAGCATAAGCGGGAGAAGGAACCAAGAGACCCAGTACTTC.

The chain carries TRBV11-1 and TRBJ2-3; no firm D call. CDR1 is SGHAT, CDR2 FQDESV, per germline (reference sequence). The CDR3 is made up of 13 amino acids. With 5 bases removed from V and 3 bases from J, the gap between germline ends came to 9 bases. The CDR3 DNA sequence: TGTGCCAGCAGCCCGACATGGACAGATACGCAGTATTTT. Residues: CASSPTWTDTQYF.